The 14 T cell receptor beta chains below all came from one sample that was sequenced in a study of neurological immune-mediated disorders. MiXCR, applied by TCRdb to the 5' RACE reads, yields one record per CDR3 protein. The sample holds 100,000 or so distinct CDR3 sequences, 3.5% to 4% seen once. Sequenced input: PBMCs. These receptors were obtained from a woman aged 18 to 35 with multiple sclerosis.

This clonotype has a count of ten or more. The rearrangement joins TRBV20-1 to TRBJ2-5, with 8 bases identical to TRBD2. The CDR3 length is 13 residues. Per the germline V gene, CDR1 is DFQATT and CDR2 is SNEGSKA (reference sequence). The V gene end was trimmed by 6 bases and the J gene end by 2 bases; junction bases not matched to a gene: 5. CDR3 loop: CSAERGGQETQYF. The CDR3 DNA sequence: TGCAGTGCCGAACGGGGGGGACAAGAGACCCAGTACTTC.

There are many counts of this clonotype. Here the CDR3 reads CASSLQGGRGPPGDTQYF. The CDR3 DNA follows: TGTGCCAGCAGCCTCCAAGGGGGCAGGGGGCCCCCGGGAGATACGCAGTATTTT. V usage is TRBV3-1 and J usage is TRBJ2-3; TRBD1 matches 8 bases. The CDR3 has 18 residues. Germline CDR1 is LGHDT and CDR2 is YNNKEL (reference sequence). The V and J ends lost 4 bases and 5 bases, in that order; junction bases with no gene match: 17.

This clonotype was observed many times. The chain is built from TRBV28 and TRBJ2-7; no clear D. This CDR3 contains 13 residues. Trimming removed 3 bases from V and 6 bases from J, with 12 bases in between. Germline assignment: CDR1 MDHEN and CDR2 SYDVKM. This CDR3 is CASSLSRVGEQYF. CDR3 bases: TGTGCCAGCAGTTTGTCTAGAGTGGGCGAGCAGTACTTC.

Many counts were recorded for this clonotype. The chain combines TRBV7-6 with TRBJ2-1; 8 nucleotides align to TRBD1. Germline values: CDR1 SGHVS, CDR2 FNYEAQ. Trimming at V came to 8 bases and at J to 4 bases, leaving 1 base not matched to a gene. CDR3 length: 12 residues. The CDR3 reads CASGQGYNEQFF. CDR3 sequence (DNA): TGTGCCAGCGGACAGGGTTACAATGAGCAGTTCTTC.

The table lists this clonotype with many counts. V and J are TRBV5-6 and TRBJ2-3; TRBD1 might be the D (5 bases). Per germline, CDR1 SGHDT and CDR2 YYEEEE. CDR3 length: 16 residues. Trimming removed 4 bases from V and 8 bases from J, with 23 bases in between. As DNA, the CDR3 is TGTGCCAGCAGCCTCCTCGTCCAGGACACGCAGGGTACGCAGTATTTT. Its protein product is CASSLLVQDTQGTQYF.

The table lists this clonotype with many counts. The chain has TRBV5-1 and TRBJ2-3, with TRBD2 identical over 10 bases. Per the germline V gene, CDR1 is SGHRS and CDR2 is YFSETQ. V lost 0 bases and J lost 2; bases outside the gene matches: 3. The CDR3 totals 16 residues. CDR3 DNA: TGCGCCAGCAGCTTGGAGCGGGGGGGCCCCACAGATACGCAGTATTTT. Residues: CASSLERGGPTDTQYF.

At least ten counts were recorded for this clonotype. The CDR3 bases are TGTGCCAGCACCCTGACAAATCAAGAGACCCAGTACTTC. Translating it yields CASTLTNQETQYF. The chain employs TRBV18 and TRBJ2-5, with no clear D. The CDR3 has 13 residues. Deletions cut 8 bases from V and 2 bases from J, with 12 bases between. CDR1 is KGHSH and CDR2 is LQKENI in the germline V gene.

This clonotype was counted many times. The genes are TRBV4-1 and TRBJ2-2, with D perhaps TRBD2 (6 bases). Germline lookup yields CDR1 MGHRA and CDR2 YSYEKL. The CDR3 length is 15 residues. The ends were cut back, 5 bases at V and 3 bases at J, with 13 bases in the middle. CDR3 amino acids: CASSTQTRYTGELFF. The CDR3 bases are TGCGCCAGCAGCACCCAGACTAGGTACACCGGGGAGCTGTTTTTT.

The sample holds many counts of this clonotype. The chain combines TRBV4-1 with TRBJ2-5; 8 bases fit TRBD1. The V gene's germline CDR1 is MGHRA and CDR2 YSYEKL. V gave up 1 base and J gave up 2 bases; unmatched junction bases: 9. The length of the CDR3 is 17 residues. CDR3: CASSQAGGGQGQETQYF. CDR3 sequence (DNA): TGCGCCAGCAGCCAAGCCGGCGGTGGACAGGGACAAGAGACCCAGTACTTC.

This clonotype was detected ten times or more. The chain recombines TRBV12-3 or TRBV12-4 with TRBJ2-1; no clear D. The V end was cut by 9 bases, the J end by 0 bases, with 9 bases between. The length of the CDR3 is 13 residues. This CDR3 reads CASRRSSYNEQFF. In DNA, the CDR3 is TGTGCCAGTCGGCGAAGCTCCTACAATGAGCAGTTCTTC.

This clonotype was seen repeatedly, ten times or more. V is TRBV20-1 and J is TRBJ1-1; maybe TRBD1 (5 bases). CDR3 size: 15 residues. V was shortened by 3 bases and J by 2 bases, with 16 bases between the two germline ends. Germline CDR1 and CDR2: DFQATT and SNEGSKA (reference sequence). The CDR3 sequence: CSASIPGRVNTEAFF. The CDR3 DNA follows: TGCAGTGCTAGCATCCCAGGGAGGGTTAACACTGAAGCTTTCTTT.

This clonotype was counted at least ten times. J is TRBJ1-1 and V is TRBV27; TRBD1 might be the D (5 bases). Trimming took 7 bases from V and 0 from J, leaving 15 bases between them. The germline gives CDR1 MNHEY, CDR2 SMNVEV (reference sequence). This CDR3 has 15 residues. Here the CDR3 reads CASTLGRGLNTEAFF. In DNA, the CDR3 is TGTGCCAGCACCCTGGGCCGGGGACTGAACACTGAAGCTTTCTTT.

This clonotype occurred many times. V and J are TRBV5-1 and TRBJ2-3, with D possibly matching TRBD2 (6 bases). V lost 4 bases to trimming and J lost 3 bases, with 18 bases between them. The germline CDR1 and CDR2 sequences are SGHRS and YFSETQ. The CDR3 is made up of 16 amino acids. The CDR3 region is CASSRGGSGVTDTQYF. The CDR3 DNA is TGCGCCAGCAGCCGAGGCGGGTCGGGAGTGACAGATACGCAGTATTTT.

This clonotype was seen ten or more times. The V call is TRBV18, the J call TRBJ1-4; 7 bases line up with TRBD1. V lost 3 bases to trimming and J lost 7 bases; unmatched junction nucleotides: 8. Germline V CDR1 and CDR2: KGHSH, LQKENI. This CDR3 has 15 amino acids. The CDR3 protein is CASSPPWDSSEKLFF. In DNA form, the CDR3 reads TGTGCCAGCTCACCTCCGTGGGACAGCAGTGAAAAACTGTTTTTT.